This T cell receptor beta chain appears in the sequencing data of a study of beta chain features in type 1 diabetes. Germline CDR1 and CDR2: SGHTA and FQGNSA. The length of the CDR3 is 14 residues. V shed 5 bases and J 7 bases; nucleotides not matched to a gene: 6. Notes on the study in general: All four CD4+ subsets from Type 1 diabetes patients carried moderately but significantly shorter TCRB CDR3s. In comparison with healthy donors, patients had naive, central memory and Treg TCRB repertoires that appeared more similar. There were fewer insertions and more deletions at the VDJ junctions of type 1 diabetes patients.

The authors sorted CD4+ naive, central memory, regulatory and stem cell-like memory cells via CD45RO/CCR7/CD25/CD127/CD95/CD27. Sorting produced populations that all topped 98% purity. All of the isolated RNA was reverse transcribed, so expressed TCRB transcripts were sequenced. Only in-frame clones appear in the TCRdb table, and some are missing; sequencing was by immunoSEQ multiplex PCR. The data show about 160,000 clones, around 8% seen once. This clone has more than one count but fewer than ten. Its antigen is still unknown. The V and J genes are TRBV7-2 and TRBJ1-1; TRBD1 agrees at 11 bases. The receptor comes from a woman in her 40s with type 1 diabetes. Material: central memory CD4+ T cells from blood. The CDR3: CASSLPGQGGEAFF. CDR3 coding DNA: TGTGCCAGCAGCCTACCGGGACAGGGGGGTGAAGCTTTCTTT.